This TCR beta chain appears in the sequencing data of a study of T cell responses to AZD1222 COVID-19 vaccine. Study-wide points: Across spike, vaccine-associated CD4 TCRs were found, dominant at 160-218 and 743-854. The study reported that nearly half of spike-specific TCRs target unmutated variant regions.

In regard to this clone: Its antigen is not identified.

From germline, CDR1 is MNHNY and CDR2 SVGAGI (reference sequence). The CDR3 spans 15 residues. V shed 8 bases and J shed 4 bases, with 20 bases lying between them. Clones were read by immunoSEQ multiplex PCR, and TCRdb kept only the in-frame ones, dropping some. The data hold about 110,000 clones, with 81% observed a single time. V is TRBV6-6 and J is TRBJ1-2, with D perhaps TRBD1 (5 bases). The TCR comes from an adult in good health. This material consisted of peripheral blood, taken on day 0 of AZD1222 vaccination. CDR3 nucleotide sequence: TGTGCCAGCCAGACACCGGGACGGGAATTCTATGGCTACACCTTC. Amino acid sequence: CASQTPGREFYGYTF.